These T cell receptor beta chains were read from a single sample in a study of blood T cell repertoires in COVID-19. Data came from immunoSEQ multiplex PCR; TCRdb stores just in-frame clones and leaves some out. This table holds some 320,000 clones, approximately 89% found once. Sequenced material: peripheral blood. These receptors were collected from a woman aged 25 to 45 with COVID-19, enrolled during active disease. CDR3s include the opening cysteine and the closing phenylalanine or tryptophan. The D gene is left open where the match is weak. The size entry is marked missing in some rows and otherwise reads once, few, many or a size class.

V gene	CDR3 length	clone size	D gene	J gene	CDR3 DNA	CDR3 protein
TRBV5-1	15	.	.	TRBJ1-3	TGCGCCAGCAGCTTAAGCTTTAGCTCTGGAAACACCATATATTTT	CASSLSFSSGNTIYF
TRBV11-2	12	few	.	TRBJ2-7	TGTGCCAGCATTGGTATCCTAAACGAGCAGTACTTC	CASIGILNEQYF
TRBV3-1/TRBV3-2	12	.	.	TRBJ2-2	TGTGCCAGCAGCCGTCTCACCGGGGAGCTGTTTTTT	CASSRLTGELFF
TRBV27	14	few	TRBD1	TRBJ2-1	TGTGCCAGCGGTCATAAGGACAGGATCGATGAGCAGTTCTTC	CASGHKDRIDEQFF
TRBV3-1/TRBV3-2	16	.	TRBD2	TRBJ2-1	TGTGCCAGCAGCCAAGATCTCCTAGCGGGGTTCTATGAGCAGTTCTTC	CASSQDLLAGFYEQFF
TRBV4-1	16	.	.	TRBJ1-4	TGCGCCAGCAGCCAAGATTCCGGGGTCGGAGGTGAAAAACTGTTTTTT	CASSQDSGVGGEKLFF
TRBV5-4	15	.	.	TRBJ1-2	TGTGCCAGCAGTTACAGGACACTTGATAACTATGGCTACACCTTC	CASSYRTLDNYGYTF
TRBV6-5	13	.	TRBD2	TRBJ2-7	TGTGCCAGCAGGTCGGGGGGGCCGAGAGAGCAGTACTTC	CASRSGGPREQYF
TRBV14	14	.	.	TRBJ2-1	TGTGCCAGCAGCCAGCAAATCGGTTTCGATGAGCAGTTCTTC	CASSQQIGFDEQFF
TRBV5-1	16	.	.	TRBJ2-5	TGCGCCAGCAGCTTGGCCCTGACAGGTATCCAAGAGACCCAGTACTTC	CASSLALTGIQETQYF
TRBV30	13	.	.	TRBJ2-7	TGTGCCTGGGAAACCGGGAAGGGACTTGGGCAGTACTTC	CAWETGKGLGQYF
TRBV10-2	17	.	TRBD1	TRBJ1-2	TGCGCCAGCACCGAAAACCCCGCGACAGGGGACTCCTATGGCTACACCTTC	CASTENPATGDSYGYTF
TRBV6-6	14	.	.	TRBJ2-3	TGTGCCAGCAGACAACATATGATCTCAGATACGCAGTATTTT	CASRQHMISDTQYF
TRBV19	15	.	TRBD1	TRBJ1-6	TGTGCCAGTAGTCTACGACAGGGGGCTAATTCACCCCTCCACTTT	CASSLRQGANSPLHF
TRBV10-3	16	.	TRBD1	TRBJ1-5	TGTGCCATCAGTGAGTCCAGACAGGGGATCAATCAGCCCCAGCATTTT	CAISESRQGINQPQHF
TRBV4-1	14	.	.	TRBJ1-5	TGCGCCAGCCGAGGGGGGGCGAGCAATCAGCCCCAGCATTTT	CASRGGASNQPQHF
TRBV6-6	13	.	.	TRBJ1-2	TGTGCCAGCAGTCACGACAGCACCTATGGCTACACCTTC	CASSHDSTYGYTF
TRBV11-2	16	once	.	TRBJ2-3	TGTGCCAGCAGCTTAGTCCGGGGGAGAGTCGGGGATACGCAGTATTTT	CASSLVRGRVGDTQYF
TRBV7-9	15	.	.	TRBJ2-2	TGTGCCAGCAGCCCAGTGGCAGGGCTCACCGGGGAGCTGTTTTTT	CASSPVAGLTGELFF
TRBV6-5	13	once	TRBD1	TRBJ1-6	TGTGCCACGATCAGGGGGCGATATTCACCCCTCCACTTT	CATIRGRYSPLHF
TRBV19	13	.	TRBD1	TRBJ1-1	TGTGCCAGCCGGGACAGGGGGAACACTGAAGCTTTCTTT	CASRDRGNTEAFF
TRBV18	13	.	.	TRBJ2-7	TGTGCCAGCTCACGGGCCCCTTCCTACGAGCAGTACTTC	CASSRAPSYEQYF
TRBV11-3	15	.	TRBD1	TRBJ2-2	TGTGCCAGCAGCCGGACAGGGACGAACACCGGGGAGCTGTTTTTT	CASSRTGTNTGELFF
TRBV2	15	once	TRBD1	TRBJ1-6	TGTGCCAGCAGCCGAATAGGGACAGGAAACTCACCCCTCCACTTT	CASSRIGTGNSPLHF
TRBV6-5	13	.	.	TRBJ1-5	TGTGCCAGCAGCCGAGACAGGCATCAGCCCCAGCATTTT	CASSRDRHQPQHF
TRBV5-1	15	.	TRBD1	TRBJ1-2	TGCGCCAGCAGCTTGGTTGGACAGGGGAATAATGGCTACACCTTC	CASSLVGQGNNGYTF
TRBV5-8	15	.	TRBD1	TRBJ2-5	TGTGCCAGCAGCCCACCAGGGGGCTTACGGGAGACCCAGTACTTC	CASSPPGGLRETQYF
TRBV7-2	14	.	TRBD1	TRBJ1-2	TGTGCCAGCAGCCCCGACAGGGGCGACTATGGCTACACCTTC	CASSPDRGDYGYTF
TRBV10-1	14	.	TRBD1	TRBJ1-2	TGCGCCAGCAGTGCCGGCAGGGGGGTCACCGGCTACACCTTC	CASSAGRGVTGYTF
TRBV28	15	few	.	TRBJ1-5	TGTGCCAGCAGTTCCCTATCGTATAGCAATCAGCCCCAGCATTTT	CASSSLSYSNQPQHF
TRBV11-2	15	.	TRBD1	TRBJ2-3	TGTGCCAGCAGCCATATAGGGGGCCTAGGAGATACGCAGTATTTT	CASSHIGGLGDTQYF
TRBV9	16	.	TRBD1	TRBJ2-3	TGTGCCAGCAGCCCTCGGGAAACAGGGGGCACAGATACGCAGTATTTT	CASSPRETGGTDTQYF
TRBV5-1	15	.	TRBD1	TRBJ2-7	TGCGCCAGCAGCCCGACGGGACAGGGGGCTCACGAGCAGTACTTC	CASSPTGQGAHEQYF